This paragraph covers one TCR beta chain sequence. The target antigen is unknown. This sample was taken from a study of human T cells and chemical hapten exposure. Study at large: Sensitization employed 2% DPC on about 2 cm by about 2 cm of upper inner arm skin.

The time point was: patch test 1, 2 weeks after DPC sensitization. Specified treatment: therapeutic diphenylcyclopropenone sensitization with weekly scalp DPC. The study, taken as a whole, reports: As patch test score rose, PT1 expanded TCR counts tended to rise as well.

The CDR3 loop spans 16 amino acids. Germline-derived CDR1 and CDR2 are LGHDT and YNNKEL (reference sequence). V lost 1 base and J lost 5, with 14 bases in between. TCRdb passed the RACE reads through MiXCR, listing each CDR3 protein once. The table has about 69,000 distinct CDR3 sequences, around 30% seen once. The V gene is TRBV3-1, the J gene TRBJ2-2; the D call may be TRBD1 or TRBD2 (7 bases each). The TCR comes from a man aged 35-49 years with alopecia areata. Some clones in this sample may be carry-over from other donors' samples. This specimen was whole blood, taken in connection with sensitization to the hapten diphenylcyclopropenone (DPC). CDR3 sequence: CASSQGSRGGTGELFF. DNA of the CDR3: TGTGCCAGCAGCCAAGGAAGCAGGGGGGGGACCGGGGAGCTGTTTTTT.